The following is a T cell receptor (beta chain) sequence with its context. In the original analysis: Nucleated cell number was recorded as an estimate derived from reference gene primer amplification. Profiled with immunoSEQ multiplex PCR; TCRdb holds only in-frame clones, not every one. V, J and clone size derive from that table, while D and trimming were established from the DNA sequence. Found here are about 170,000 clones, approximately 88% of them singletons; the top ten hold under 3.5%. The data derive from a study of blood T cell repertoires in COVID-19. Study-level background: Some COVID-19 samples were acute and others convalescent; all came from the United States, Italy and Spain. T cells, B-cell-depleted T cells, or PBMCs provided the cDNA or gDNA that served as material.

Germline CDR1 and CDR2: MGHDK and SYGVNS. With V trimmed by 4 bases and J by 3 bases, 6 bases remained unmatched. The CDR3 runs to 15 residues. The sample consisted of peripheral blood. The sequence came from a woman in her sixties with acute or convalescent COVID-19. V and J are TRBV25-1 and TRBJ2-7; 10 bases fit TRBD1. The CDR3 reads CASSVLRTGGYEQYF. In nucleotides, the CDR3 is TGTGCCAGCAGTGTTCTACGGACAGGGGGCTACGAGCAGTACTTC.